A single sample is the source of the 17 T cell receptor beta chains below, sequenced in a study of memory CD4+ T cells and cytomegalovirus serostatus. Single viable CD3+CD4+CD8-CD45RO+ cells were sorted as the memory CD4+ T cells. Using immunoSEQ multiplex PCR, the repertoire was profiled, and TCRdb retains in-frame clones only, with some absent. The sample includes 52,000 or so clones, 70% to 85% of them seen just once. The specimen sequenced was memory CD4+ T cells from blood. These receptors were taken from an adult in good health and CMV-seronegative.

The rearrangement links TRBV23-1 to TRBJ1-2; a weak D match, TRBD1 (5 bases). TRBV23-1 is marked as an open reading frame, function uncertain. Trimming removed 3 bases from V and 3 bases from J, with 20 bases in between. The CDR3 is made up of 17 amino acids. CDR3 bases: TGCGCCAGCAGTCAGCCCTGGCAGGGTTCCCCCTACTATGGCTACACCTTC. This translates into CASSQPWQGSPYYGYTF.

This clone was detected a few times. The V gene is TRBV5-6, the J gene TRBJ1-6, with 9 bases that match TRBD1. The V gene's germline CDR1 is SGHDT and CDR2 YYEEEE. The CDR3 extends over 15 amino acids. The trim removed 3 bases at V and 10 bases at J, leaving 8 bases unmatched. The CDR3 DNA reads TGTGCCAGCAGCTGGGACAGGGCCCCGGGGTCACCCCTCCACTTT. Amino acid sequence: CASSWDRAPGSPLHF.

This sequence joins TRBV21-1 and TRBJ1-4; the D segment call TRBD1 is taken from the table without a DNA check. TRBV21-1 is noted as a pseudogene. The CDR3 sequence is 14 residues long. CDR3 in DNA: TGTGCCAGCAAGGGGGACAGGCTAAATGAAAAACTGTTTTTT. It specifies CASKGDRLNEKLFF.

The chain has TRBV30 and TRBJ1-3; 8 bases map to TRBD1. Per the germline V gene, CDR1 is GTSNPN and CDR2 is SVGIG (reference sequence). There are 15 residues in the CDR3. J was trimmed by 1 base and V by 0 bases; bases with no gene match: 2. CDR3 sequence reads: CAWSVQGGSGNTIYF. CDR3 nucleotide sequence: TGTGCCTGGAGTGTACAGGGGGGATCTGGAAACACCATATATTTT.

This chain joins TRBV5-6 and TRBJ2-6; D remains unclear. Trimming took off 3 bases at V and 0 bases at J, with 10 bases between the two ends. Looked up from germline, CDR1 is SGHDT and CDR2 is YYEEEE. The CDR3 totals 16 residues. As DNA, the CDR3 is TGTGCCAGCAGCTCCTTCTCTAGCTCTGGGGCCAACGTCCTGACTTTC. It is translated as CASSSFSSSGANVLTF.

The chain employs TRBV27 and TRBJ2-7; tentatively, D is TRBD1 or TRBD2 (7 bases each). The CDR3 runs 14 residues. V dropped 3 bases and J dropped 5 bases, with 14 bases sitting between them. CDR1 and CDR2 from the germline V gene are MNHEY and SMNVEV (reference sequence). CDR3 loop: CASSLTGRGDEQYF. The CDR3 DNA is TGTGCCAGCAGTTTGACAGGGAGGGGTGACGAGCAGTACTTC.

The chain joins TRBV6-5 to TRBJ2-4; the match to TRBD1 covers 10 bases. This CDR3 has 16 residues. V shed 2 bases, J shed 0 bases, and the junction held 1 base outside the gene matches. In germline, CDR1 is MNHEY, CDR2 SVGAGI. CDR3 in amino acids: CASSYGTGEAKNIQYF. The DNA for the CDR3 is TGTGCCAGCAGTTACGGGACAGGGGAAGCCAAAAACATTCAGTACTTC.

The chain links TRBV7-6 to TRBJ2-5; D unresolved. CDR3 size: 11 residues. Germline V CDR1 and CDR2: SGHVS, FNYEAQ. V lost 5 bases, J lost 2 bases, and 3 bases lay in between. In DNA, the CDR3 is TGTGCCAGCAGCAAACAAGAGACCCAGTACTTC. Translation: CASSKQETQYF.

V gene TRBV10-2 combines with J gene TRBJ1-4; weak D call: TRBD1 (5 bases). Deletions cut 3 bases from V and 13 bases from J, with 21 bases between. This CDR3 has 15 residues. Germline V gene data show CDR1 as WSHSY and CDR2 as SAAADI. The CDR3 here is CASSDVQGSQELLFF. For the CDR3, the DNA is TGCGCCAGCAGTGATGTCCAGGGAAGTCAAGAGCTACTGTTTTTT.

This clone was counted a single time. The CDR3 sequence is CATGSTYEQYF. The CDR3, as DNA: TGTGCCACAGGCAGTACCTACGAGCAGTACTTC. J is TRBJ2-7 and V is TRBV2, with D uncertain. The ends were cut back, 10 bases at V and 2 bases at J, with 9 bases in the middle. CDR1 SNHLY and CDR2 FYNNEI come from the germline V gene. This CDR3 has 11 residues.

About this clone: Germline is not matched at one junction end, which may reflect a read error. The chain has TRBV5-1 and TRBJ2-7; TRBD1 matches at 12 bases. Per the germline V gene, CDR1 is SGHRS and CDR2 is YFSETQ. There are 12 residues in the CDR3. DNA of the CDR3: TGCGCCAGCAGCCTGGGACAGGGGGCGCCGGACTTC. Residues: CASSLGQGAPDF.

As to this clone: Other nucleotide sequences in the sample specify the same CDR3. The chain joins TRBV7-2 to TRBJ1-1; D is uncertain. CDR3 length equals 13 residues. The V end lost 5 bases, the J end lost 4 bases, and 11 bases lay between the germline ends. Germline CDR1 reads SGHTA; CDR2 reads FQGNSA. The DNA for the CDR3 is TGTGCCAGCAGCACAAGACAAAGCACTGAAGCTTTCTTT. The encoded protein is CASSTRQSTEAFF.

The rearrangement joins TRBV5-1 to TRBJ2-7, with D perhaps TRBD1 (5 bases). CDR3 length: 13 amino acids. V lost 2 bases and J 7 bases, leaving 13 bases between the germline ends. Germline CDR1 reads SGHRS; CDR2 reads YFSETQ. The CDR3 DNA reads TGCGCCAGCAGCTTCATGCCAGGGAAAGAGCAGTACTTC. Translating gives CASSFMPGKEQYF.

In this sample, this clone turned up a few times. The chain links TRBV7-9 to TRBJ1-5; D not certain. The CDR3 is 15 amino acids. Germline V lookup: CDR1 SEHNR, CDR2 FQNEAQ (reference sequence). The V gene lost 2 bases and the J gene lost 2 bases, with 10 bases spanning the gap. The CDR3 DNA is TGTGCCAGCAGCTTAATGGGAGACGGCAATCAGCCCCAGCATTTT. This sequence encodes CASSLMGDGNQPQHF.

The chain uses TRBV7-9 and TRBJ2-3; D ambiguous. V shed 6 bases and J shed 2 bases, with 9 bases lying between them. The V gene's germline CDR1 is SEHNR and CDR2 FQNEAQ (reference sequence). The CDR3 is 13 residues long. The CDR3 spells CASSFGPTDTQYF. The CDR3 nucleotides read TGTGCCAGCAGTTTCGGGCCCACAGATACGCAGTATTTT. Drawing the rest from reference TRBV7-9 and TRBJ2-3, the complete variable domain is DTGVSQNPRHKITKRGQNVTFRCDPISEHNRLYWYRQTLGQGPEFLTYFQNEAQLEKSRLLSDRFSAERPKGSFSTLEIQRTEQGDSAMYLCASSFGPTDTQYFGPGTRLTVL.

The rearrangement uses TRBV29-1 and TRBJ1-4; D is perhaps TRBD1 (6 bases). Trimming shortened V by 4 bases and J by 8 bases, and 14 bases separated the two germline ends. The CDR3 sequence is 13 residues long. Germline V gene sequence: CDR1 SQVTM, CDR2 ANQGSEA. CDR3 protein: CSVGRGREEKLFF. DNA for the CDR3: TGCAGCGTTGGAAGGGGGAGGGAAGAAAAACTGTTTTTT.

This clone has only a few counts. The V call is TRBV6-1, the J call TRBJ2-7; 7 bases are shared with TRBD1. Trimming cost V 5 bases and J 2 bases; bases outside gene matches: 6. The germline V gene encodes CDR1 MNHNS and CDR2 SASEGT. The CDR3 extends over 14 amino acids. DNA of the CDR3: TGTGCCAGCAGTAACCGACAGGGAACCTACGAGCAGTACTTC. The encoded protein is CASSNRQGTYEQYF.